The 10 T cell receptor beta chains reported below all come from one sample, sequenced in a study of CD4 T cells in relation to SARS-CoV-2 and coronaviruses (TCRdb year 2021). The library was generated by the immunoSEQ multiplex PCR assay. Imported from immuneACCESS, the table was reduced by TCRdb to in-frame sequences with V and J called. These copies leave out some clones; in studies compared against another copy, an unresolved V gene accounts for under half, and the cause of the remainder is not known. The sample table records tens of thousands of clones; about 91% of these occur just once. About 0.4% of the sample lies in the top ten. Sequencing input: naive CD4+ T cells from PBMCs. This sample's cell subset or site label indicates: naive CD4+ T cells isolated by negative enrichment. Receptors were obtained from an adult with COVID-19.

The gene calls are TRBV6-5 and TRBJ2-1, with TRBD1 matching 10 bases. Germline CDR1 is MNHEY and CDR2 is SVGAGI. J lost 8 bases, V lost 5 bases, and 9 bases had no gene match. The CDR3 covers 15 residues. This chain's CDR3 is CASSRDRGQVYEQFF. CDR3 coding DNA: TGTGCCAGCAGTCGGGACAGGGGACAAGTCTATGAGCAGTTCTTC.

V usage is TRBV11-2 and J usage is TRBJ1-2; tentative D call: TRBD1 (5 bases). Deletions cut 1 base from V and 3 bases from J, with 9 bases between. Germline V CDR1 and CDR2: SGHAT, FQNNGV. The CDR3 covers 14 residues. The CDR3 protein is CASSLVPTDYGYTF. The CDR3 DNA is TGTGCCAGCAGCTTAGTCCCGACAGACTATGGCTACACCTTC.

CDR3 nucleotides: TGTGCCAGCAGCAACCGTCTATTAGTCTCTGGAAACACCATATATTTT. This translates into CASSNRLLVSGNTIYF. The chain couples TRBV2 to TRBJ1-3; D is ambiguous. Germline values: CDR1 SNHLY, CDR2 FYNNEI. V lost 6 bases to trimming and J lost 0 bases, with 15 bases between them. CDR3 length: 16 residues.

The rearrangement joins TRBV7-2 to TRBJ2-2; no reliable D call. The CDR3 contains 14 residues. Trimming shortened V by 3 bases and J by 0 bases, and 5 bases separated the two germline ends. In germline, CDR1 is SGHTA, CDR2 FQGNSA. CDR3 DNA: TGTGCCAGCAGCTTGTCCCCGAACACCGGGGAGCTGTTTTTT. Encoded protein: CASSLSPNTGELFF.

The count of this clone is one. The genes are TRBV30 and TRBJ2-1; D not certain. Deletions cut 0 bases from V and 3 bases from J, with 9 bases between. This CDR3 contains 14 residues. In germline, CDR1 is GTSNPN, CDR2 SVGIG (reference sequence). CDR3 sequence (DNA): TGTGCCTGGAGTGTTGGCCCCTTCTACAATGAGCAGTTCTTC. Its translation: CAWSVGPFYNEQFF.

This clone has just one count. The chain couples TRBV10-3 to TRBJ2-3; 9 nucleotides agree with TRBD2. Per germline, CDR1 ENHRY and CDR2 SYGVKD. CDR3 length: 15 amino acids. V was clipped by 5 bases and J by 1 base; unmatched bases: 4. The CDR3 nucleotides are TGTGCCATCAGTTCCAGGACTAGCGGCACAGATACGCAGTATTTT. It specifies CAISSRTSGTDTQYF.

The chain employs TRBV5-4 and TRBJ2-2; perhaps TRBD1 as D (6 bases). Trimming left V 4 bases short and J 1 base short, with 14 bases between. This CDR3 has 16 residues. The germline gives CDR1 SGHNT, CDR2 YYREEE (reference sequence). The CDR3 protein is CASSRTVSVNTGELFF. Written as DNA, the CDR3 is TGTGCCAGCAGCCGGACAGTTTCTGTGAACACCGGGGAGCTGTTTTTT.

This chain uses TRBV9 with TRBJ2-7, with D tentatively TRBD2 (5 bases). The V gene's germline CDR1 is SGDLS and CDR2 YYNGEE. Between the trimmed V and J ends, which lost 1 base and 3 bases, there was a span of 14 bases. The CDR3 is 15 residues long. The CDR3 bases are TGTGCCAGCAGCGTAACGAGCGGAACAATCTACGAGCAGTACTTC. It specifies CASSVTSGTIYEQYF.

This chain joins TRBV7-9 and TRBJ2-3; 12 bases are shared with TRBD2. CDR1 SEHNR and CDR2 FQNEAQ come from the germline V gene (reference sequence). CDR3 size: 16 residues. Trimming took 5 bases from V and 0 from J; bases not matched to a gene: 3. CDR3 nucleotide sequence: TGTGCCAGCAGCATTGGACTAGCGGGGAGCACAGATACGCAGTATTTT. Translation: CASSIGLAGSTDTQYF.

The CDR3 DNA sequence: TGCGCCAGCAGCTCGACAGGGTTGGGCACTGAAGCTTTCTTT. Translating it yields CASSSTGLGTEAFF. This chain joins TRBV5-1 and TRBJ1-1; 7 nucleotides match TRBD1. CDR1 is SGHRS and CDR2 is YFSETQ in the germline V gene. The V and J ends lost 3 bases and 4 bases, in that order; junction bases with no gene match: 6. The length of the CDR3 is 14 residues.